Shown below are 14 T cell receptor beta chains from a single sample sequenced in a study of graft-versus-host responses after intestinal transplantation. TCRdb's copy holds only in-frame clones and misses some; the assay was immunoSEQ multiplex PCR. The table lists around 9,900 clones, roughly 95% of them singletons. The starting material was bone marrow, obtained more than 500 days after intestinal transplantation. The receptors stem from a human patient who received an intestinal transplant, so some T cells may come from the graft donor.

This CDR3 is CASTTLPSNYGYTF. CDR3 DNA: TGTGCCAGCACCACCTTGCCCTCTAACTATGGCTACACCTTC. This rearrangement joins TRBV28 to TRBJ1-2; no definite D call. V dropped 7 bases and J dropped 0 bases, with 12 bases sitting between them. Per germline, CDR1 MDHEN and CDR2 SYDVKM. This CDR3 region has 14 residues.

This chain links TRBV29-1 with TRBJ1-3; D is ambiguous. This CDR3 spans 13 amino acids. The ends were cut back, 6 bases at V and 0 bases at J, with 9 bases in the middle. In germline, CDR1 is SQVTM, CDR2 ANQGSEA. CDR3 bases: TGCAGCGTCGAGACGAGCTCTGGAAACACCATATATTTT. Translated, it gives CSVETSSGNTIYF.

In its sample, this clone was seen once. This chain links TRBV6-8 with TRBJ2-5; 10 bases match TRBD2. V shed 7 bases, J shed 1 base, and the junction held 3 bases outside the gene matches. This CDR3 contains 14 residues. Looked up from germline, CDR1 is MNHGY and CDR2 is SAAAGT. CDR3 nucleotides: TGTGCCAGCACTAGCGGGAGAGGCCAAGAGACCCAGTACTTC. Translation: CASTSGRGQETQYF.

There are a few counts of this clone. The CDR3 DNA follows: TGTGCCAGCAGCTTAGGAGGGGAGCAGTTCTTC. Its translation: CASSLGGEQFF. The chain recombines TRBV7-9 with TRBJ2-1; perhaps TRBD2 as D (5 bases). CDR1 SEHNR and CDR2 FQNEAQ come from the germline V gene (reference sequence). The V and J ends lost 1 base and 10 bases respectively, with 5 bases between them. The CDR3 runs to 11 residues.

This clone was picked up one time. V and J are TRBV2 and TRBJ1-5, with a tentative D call TRBD1 (5 bases). The CDR3 has 15 residues. Trimming cost V 6 bases and J 2 bases, with 14 bases left between them. Germline lookup yields CDR1 SNHLY and CDR2 FYNNEI. The CDR3, as DNA: TGTGCCAGCAGGAGCCAGGAACAGGGCAATCAGCCCCAGCATTTT. Its protein product is CASRSQEQGNQPQHF. Complete variable domain (other parts from reference TRBV2 and TRBJ1-5): EPEVTQTPSHQVTQMGQEVILRCVPISNHLYFYWYRQILGQKVEFLVSFYNNEISEKSEIFDDQFSVERPDGSNFTLKIRSTKLEDSAMYFCASRSQEQGNQPQHFGDGTRLSIL.

V usage is TRBV5-1 and J usage is TRBJ2-7; D possibly uses TRBD1 or TRBD2 (5 bases each). The V end lost 0 bases, the J end lost 3 bases, and 10 bases lay between the germline ends. This CDR3 contains 14 residues. Germline CDR1 and CDR2: SGHRS and YFSETQ. In nucleotides, the CDR3 is TGCGCCAGCAGCTTGGACAGGAGGATCTACGAGCAGTACTTC. This gives the protein CASSLDRRIYEQYF. The complete variable domain, with remaining parts taken from reference TRBV5-1 and TRBJ2-7, reads KAGVTQTPRYLIKTRGQQVTLSCSPISGHRSVSWYQQTPGQGLQFLFEYFSETQRNKGNFPGRFSGRQFSNSRSEMNVSTLELGDSALYLCASSLDRRIYEQYFGPGTRLTVT.

The rearrangement uses TRBV4-1 and TRBJ1-5, with a tentative D call TRBD1 (6 bases). This CDR3 contains 17 residues. V was cut by 4 bases and J by 2 bases, with 18 bases left in between. The germline gives CDR1 MGHRA, CDR2 YSYEKL. The CDR3 nucleotides are TGCGCCAGCAGCCCGTTCAGGACAGTTCGGGGCAATCAGCCCCAGCATTTT. Translating gives CASSPFRTVRGNQPQHF.

The J gene is TRBJ1-1, the V gene TRBV11-2; TRBD1 might be the D (5 bases). V lost 4 bases to trimming and J lost 0 bases, with 24 bases between them. CDR1 is SGHAT, CDR2 FQNNGV, per germline. The CDR3 has 19 residues. CDR3 protein: CASSSFQWGFGLLNTEAFF. CDR3 DNA sequence: TGTGCCAGCAGCTCCTTTCAATGGGGCTTCGGTCTTTTGAACACTGAAGCTTTCTTT.

The chain employs TRBV9 and TRBJ2-2; 10 nucleotides align to TRBD2. The CDR3 length is 15 residues. Germline V CDR1 and CDR2: SGDLS, YYNGEE. The V segment lost 3 bases and the J segment 6 bases; nucleotides outside the gene matches: 5. The CDR3 DNA sequence: TGTGCCAGCAGCGCCACACTAGCGGGGTCCGGGGAGCTGTTTTTT. Residues: CASSATLAGSGELFF.

The chain uses TRBV5-6 and TRBJ2-7; the D gene is possibly TRBD1 (6 bases). CDR3 length: 12 residues. Deletions cut 2 bases from V and 4 bases from J, with 7 bases between. Per germline, CDR1 SGHDT and CDR2 YYEEEE. This CDR3 reads CASSFGQYEQYF. As DNA, the CDR3 is TGTGCCAGCAGCTTTGGACAGTACGAGCAGTACTTC.

This clone showed up just once. V usage is TRBV5-1 and J usage is TRBJ2-7, with D maybe TRBD2 (6 bases). CDR3 length: 14 residues. The V end was cut by 0 bases, the J end by 1 base, with 8 bases between. Germline V gives CDR1 SGHRS, CDR2 YFSETQ. CDR3: CASSLVAGSYEQYF. CDR3 nucleotide sequence: TGCGCCAGCAGCTTGGTCGCGGGATCCTACGAGCAGTACTTC.

The chain is built from TRBV6-4 and TRBJ1-5; 9 bases fit TRBD1. Unmatched junction bases numbered 9, after V lost 6 bases and J lost 0 bases. The CDR3 runs to 17 residues. Per the germline V gene, CDR1 is MRHNA and CDR2 is SNTAGT. CDR3 loop: CASRRGQGSYSNQPQHF. CDR3 nucleotides: TGTGCCAGCAGGAGGGGACAGGGATCATATAGCAATCAGCCCCAGCATTTT.

The V and J genes are TRBV19 and TRBJ2-3; TRBD2 matches 13 bases. Germline CDR1 LNHDA, CDR2 SQIVND (reference sequence). The CDR3 runs 17 residues. V lost 1 base to trimming and J lost 2 bases; unmatched junction nucleotides: 3. CDR3 in amino acids: CASSIGLAGGLTDTQYF. The DNA of the CDR3 is TGTGCCAGTAGTATAGGACTAGCGGGAGGACTCACAGATACGCAGTATTTT.

The chain has TRBV6-6 and TRBJ2-2, with no clear D. Germline V gene data show CDR1 as MNHNY and CDR2 as SVGAGI (reference sequence). The CDR3 contains 13 residues. V lost 6 bases to trimming and J lost 9 bases, with 14 bases between them. The chain's CDR3 is CASSPYNSRELFF. DNA for the CDR3: TGTGCCAGCAGCCCGTATAACTCCCGGGAGCTGTTTTTT.